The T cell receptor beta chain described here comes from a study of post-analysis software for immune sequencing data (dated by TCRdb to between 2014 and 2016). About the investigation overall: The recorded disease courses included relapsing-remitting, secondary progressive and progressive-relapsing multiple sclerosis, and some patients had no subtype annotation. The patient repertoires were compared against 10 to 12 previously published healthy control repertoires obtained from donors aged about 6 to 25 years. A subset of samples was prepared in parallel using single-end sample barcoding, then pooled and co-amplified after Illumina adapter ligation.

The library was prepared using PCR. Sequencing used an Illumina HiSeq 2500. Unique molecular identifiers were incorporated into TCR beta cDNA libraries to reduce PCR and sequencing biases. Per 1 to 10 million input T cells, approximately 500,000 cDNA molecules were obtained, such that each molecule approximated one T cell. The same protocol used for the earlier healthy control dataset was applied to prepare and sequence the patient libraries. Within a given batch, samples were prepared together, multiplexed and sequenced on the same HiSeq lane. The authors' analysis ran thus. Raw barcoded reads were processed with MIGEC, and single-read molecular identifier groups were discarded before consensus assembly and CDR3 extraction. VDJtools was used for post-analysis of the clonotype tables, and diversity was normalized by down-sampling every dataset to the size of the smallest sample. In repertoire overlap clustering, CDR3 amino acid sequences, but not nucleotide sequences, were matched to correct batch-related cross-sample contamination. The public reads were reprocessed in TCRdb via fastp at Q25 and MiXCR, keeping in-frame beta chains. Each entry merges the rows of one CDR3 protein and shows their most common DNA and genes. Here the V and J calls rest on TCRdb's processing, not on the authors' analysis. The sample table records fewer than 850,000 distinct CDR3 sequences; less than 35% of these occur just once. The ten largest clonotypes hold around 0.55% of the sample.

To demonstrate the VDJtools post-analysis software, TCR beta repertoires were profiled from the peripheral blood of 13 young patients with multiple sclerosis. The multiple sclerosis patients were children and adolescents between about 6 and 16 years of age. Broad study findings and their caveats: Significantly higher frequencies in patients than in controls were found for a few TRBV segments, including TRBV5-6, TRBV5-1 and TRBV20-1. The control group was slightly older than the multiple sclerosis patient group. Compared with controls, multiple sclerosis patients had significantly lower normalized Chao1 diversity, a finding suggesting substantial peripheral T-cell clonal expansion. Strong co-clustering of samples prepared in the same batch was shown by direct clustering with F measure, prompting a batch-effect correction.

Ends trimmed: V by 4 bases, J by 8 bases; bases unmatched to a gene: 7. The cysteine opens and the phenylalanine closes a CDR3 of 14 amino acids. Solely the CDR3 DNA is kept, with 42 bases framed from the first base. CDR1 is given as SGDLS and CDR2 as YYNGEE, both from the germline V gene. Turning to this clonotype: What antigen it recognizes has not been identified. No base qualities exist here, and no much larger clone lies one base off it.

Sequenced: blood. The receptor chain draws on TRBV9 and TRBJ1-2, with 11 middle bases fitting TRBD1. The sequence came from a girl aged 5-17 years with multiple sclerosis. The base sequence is TGTGCCAGCAGCTTGGGACAGGGGGGTGAGGGCTACACCTTC. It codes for CASSLGQGGEGYTF.